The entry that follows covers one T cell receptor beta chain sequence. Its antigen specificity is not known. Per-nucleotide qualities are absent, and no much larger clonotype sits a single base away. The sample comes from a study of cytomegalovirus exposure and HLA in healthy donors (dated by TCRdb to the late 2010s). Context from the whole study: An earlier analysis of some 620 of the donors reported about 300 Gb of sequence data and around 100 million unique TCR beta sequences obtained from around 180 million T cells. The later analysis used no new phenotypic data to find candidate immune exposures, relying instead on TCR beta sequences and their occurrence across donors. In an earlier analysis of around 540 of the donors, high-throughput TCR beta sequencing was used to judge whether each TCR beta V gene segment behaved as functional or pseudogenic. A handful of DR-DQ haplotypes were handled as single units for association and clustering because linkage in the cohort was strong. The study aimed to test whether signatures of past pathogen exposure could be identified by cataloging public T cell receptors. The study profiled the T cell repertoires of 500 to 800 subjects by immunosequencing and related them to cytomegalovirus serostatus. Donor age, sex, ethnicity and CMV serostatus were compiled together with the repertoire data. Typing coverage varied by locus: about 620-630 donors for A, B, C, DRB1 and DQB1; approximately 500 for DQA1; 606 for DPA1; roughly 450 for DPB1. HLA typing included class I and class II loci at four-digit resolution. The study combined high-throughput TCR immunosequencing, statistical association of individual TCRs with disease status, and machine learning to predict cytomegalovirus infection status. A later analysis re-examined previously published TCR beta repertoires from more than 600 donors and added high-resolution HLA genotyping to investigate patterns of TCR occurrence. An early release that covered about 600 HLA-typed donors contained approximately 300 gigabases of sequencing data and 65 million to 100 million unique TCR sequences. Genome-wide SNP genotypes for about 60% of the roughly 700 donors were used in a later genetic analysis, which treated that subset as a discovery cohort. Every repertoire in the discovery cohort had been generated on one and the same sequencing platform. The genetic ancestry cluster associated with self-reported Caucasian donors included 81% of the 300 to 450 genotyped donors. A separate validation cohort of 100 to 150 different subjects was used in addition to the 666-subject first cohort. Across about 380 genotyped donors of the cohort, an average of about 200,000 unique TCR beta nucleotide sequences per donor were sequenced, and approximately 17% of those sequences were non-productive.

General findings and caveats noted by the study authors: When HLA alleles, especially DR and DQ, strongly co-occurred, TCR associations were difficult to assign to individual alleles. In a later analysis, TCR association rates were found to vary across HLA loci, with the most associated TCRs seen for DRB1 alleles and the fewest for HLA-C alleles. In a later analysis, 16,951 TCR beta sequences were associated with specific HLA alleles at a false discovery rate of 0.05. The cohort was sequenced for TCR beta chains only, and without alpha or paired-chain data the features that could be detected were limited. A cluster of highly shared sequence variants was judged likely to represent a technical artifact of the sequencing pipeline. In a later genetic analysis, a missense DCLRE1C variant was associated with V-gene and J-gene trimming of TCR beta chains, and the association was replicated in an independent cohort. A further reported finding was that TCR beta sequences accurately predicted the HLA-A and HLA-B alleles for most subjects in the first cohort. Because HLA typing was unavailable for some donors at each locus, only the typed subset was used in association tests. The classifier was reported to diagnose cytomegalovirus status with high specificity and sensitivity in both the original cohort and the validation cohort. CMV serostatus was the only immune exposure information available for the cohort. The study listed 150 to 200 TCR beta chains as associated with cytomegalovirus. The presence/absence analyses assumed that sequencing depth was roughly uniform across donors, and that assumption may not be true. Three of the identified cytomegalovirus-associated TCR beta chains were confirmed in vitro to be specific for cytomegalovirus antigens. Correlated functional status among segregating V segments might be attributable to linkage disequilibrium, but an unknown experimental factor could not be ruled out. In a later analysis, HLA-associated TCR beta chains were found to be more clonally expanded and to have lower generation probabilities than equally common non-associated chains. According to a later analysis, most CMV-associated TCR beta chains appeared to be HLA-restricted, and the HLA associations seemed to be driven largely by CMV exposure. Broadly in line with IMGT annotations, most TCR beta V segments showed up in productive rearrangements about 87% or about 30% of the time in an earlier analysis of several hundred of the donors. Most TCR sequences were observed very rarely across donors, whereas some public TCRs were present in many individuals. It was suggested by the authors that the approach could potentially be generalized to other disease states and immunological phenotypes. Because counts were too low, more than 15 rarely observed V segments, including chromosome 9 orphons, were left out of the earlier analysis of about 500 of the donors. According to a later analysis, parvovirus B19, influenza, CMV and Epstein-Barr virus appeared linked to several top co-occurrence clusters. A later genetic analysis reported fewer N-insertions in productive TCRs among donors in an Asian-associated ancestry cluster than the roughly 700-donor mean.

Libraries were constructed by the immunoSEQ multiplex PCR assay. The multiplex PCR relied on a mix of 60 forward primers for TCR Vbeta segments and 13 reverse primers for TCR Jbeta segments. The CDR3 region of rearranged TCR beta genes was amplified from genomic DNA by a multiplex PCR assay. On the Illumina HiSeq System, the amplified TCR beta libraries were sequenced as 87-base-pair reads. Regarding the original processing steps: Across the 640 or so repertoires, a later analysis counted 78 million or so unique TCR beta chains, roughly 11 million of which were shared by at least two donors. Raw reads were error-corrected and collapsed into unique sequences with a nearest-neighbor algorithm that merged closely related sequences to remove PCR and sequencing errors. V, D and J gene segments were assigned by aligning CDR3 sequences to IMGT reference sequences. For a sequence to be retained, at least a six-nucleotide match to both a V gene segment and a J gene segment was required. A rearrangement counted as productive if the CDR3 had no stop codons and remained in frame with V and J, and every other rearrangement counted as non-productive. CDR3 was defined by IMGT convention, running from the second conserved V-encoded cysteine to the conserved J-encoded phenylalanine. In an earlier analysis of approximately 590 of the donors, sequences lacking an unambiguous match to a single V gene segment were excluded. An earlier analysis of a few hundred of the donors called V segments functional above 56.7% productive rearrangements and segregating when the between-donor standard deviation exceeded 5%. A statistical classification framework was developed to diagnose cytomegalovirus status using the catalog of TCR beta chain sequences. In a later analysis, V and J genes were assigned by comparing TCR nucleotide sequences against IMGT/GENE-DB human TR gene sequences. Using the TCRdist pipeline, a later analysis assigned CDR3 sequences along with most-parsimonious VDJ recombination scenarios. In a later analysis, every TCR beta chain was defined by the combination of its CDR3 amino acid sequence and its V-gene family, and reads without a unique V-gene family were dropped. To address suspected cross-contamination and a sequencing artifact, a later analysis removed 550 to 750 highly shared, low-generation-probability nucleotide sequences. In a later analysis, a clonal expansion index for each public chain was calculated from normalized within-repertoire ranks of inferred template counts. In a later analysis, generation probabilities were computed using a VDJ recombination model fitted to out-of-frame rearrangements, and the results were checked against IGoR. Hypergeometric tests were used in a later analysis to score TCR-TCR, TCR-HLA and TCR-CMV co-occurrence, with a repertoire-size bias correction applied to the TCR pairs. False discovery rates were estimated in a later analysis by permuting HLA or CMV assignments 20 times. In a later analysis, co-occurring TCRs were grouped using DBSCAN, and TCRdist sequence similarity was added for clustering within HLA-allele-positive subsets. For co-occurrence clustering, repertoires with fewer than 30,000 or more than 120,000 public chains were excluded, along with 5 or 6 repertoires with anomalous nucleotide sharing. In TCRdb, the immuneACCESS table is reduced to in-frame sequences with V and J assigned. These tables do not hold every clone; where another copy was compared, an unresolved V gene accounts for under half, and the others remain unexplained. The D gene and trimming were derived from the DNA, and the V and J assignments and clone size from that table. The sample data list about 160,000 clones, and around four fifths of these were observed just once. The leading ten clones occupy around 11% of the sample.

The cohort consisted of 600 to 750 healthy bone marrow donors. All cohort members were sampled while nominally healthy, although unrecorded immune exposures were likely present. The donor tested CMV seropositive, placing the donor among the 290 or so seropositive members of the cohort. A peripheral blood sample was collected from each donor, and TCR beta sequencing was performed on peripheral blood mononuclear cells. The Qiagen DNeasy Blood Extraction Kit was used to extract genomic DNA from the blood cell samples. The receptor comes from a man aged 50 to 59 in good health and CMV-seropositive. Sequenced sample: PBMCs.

For the CDR3, the sequence is CASSDRLAGVINEQFF. The nucleotide sequence is given as TGTGCCAGCAGCGACCGACTAGCGGGGGTTATTAATGAGCAGTTCTTC. The sequence joins TRBV13 to TRBJ2-1, with 12 bases in between that match TRBD2. The CDR3 sequence holds 16 residues, the cysteine and phenylalanine included. Just CDR3 DNA is preserved here, 48 bases in frame from base 1. The germline V gene encodes CDR1 PRHDT and CDR2 FYEKMQ (reference sequence). V lost 5 bases and J lost 7 bases, and the count of bases not matched to a germline gene is 9.